This entry lists 25 T cell receptor beta chains sequenced from one sample in a study of T cell repertoires in cytomegalovirus infection. TCRdb used MiXCR to reprocess the reads, holding one entry per CDR3 protein. The table has approximately 990,000 distinct CDR3 sequences, roughly 30% seen once; the top ten hold 13%. For these receptors, no antigen is known. Sequencing used cultured CD8+ T cells from PBMCs, obtained from culture after CMV antigen stimulation. Receptors were obtained from a human donor in good health (CMV status not recorded). Some clones in this sample may be carry-over from other donors' samples.

This clonotype was seen ten or more times. The CDR3 protein is CASSFRDRESQETQYF. In DNA form, the CDR3 reads TGTGCCAGCAGCTTCAGGGACAGGGAGTCCCAAGAGACCCAGTACTTC. This chain uses TRBV7-6 with TRBJ2-5; TRBD1 matches 9 bases. The V gene end was trimmed by 3 bases and the J gene end by 1 base; junction bases not matched to a gene: 6. In germline, CDR1 is SGHVS, CDR2 FNYEAQ. This CDR3 comprises 16 residues.

This clonotype turned up a few times. CDR3 protein: CSARTGADYEQYF. The CDR3 DNA sequence: TGCAGTGCTCGAACCGGGGCAGACTACGAGCAGTACTTC. The V gene is TRBV20-1, the J gene TRBJ2-7; D could derive from TRBD1 or TRBD2 (5 bases each). The CDR3 extends over 13 amino acids. Between the trimmed V and J ends, which lost 5 bases and 3 bases, there was a span of 14 bases. Germline V gene lookup returns CDR1 DFQATT and CDR2 SNEGSKA (reference sequence).

The chain links TRBV6-6 to TRBJ2-3, with TRBD2 identical over 9 bases. Trimming cost V 7 bases and J 2 bases; bases outside gene matches: 7. The CDR3 has 15 residues. Germline V gives CDR1 MNHNY, CDR2 SVGAGI (reference sequence). The CDR3 spells CASTLGTSLTDTQYF. DNA of the CDR3: TGTGCCAGCACCCTGGGGACTAGCCTCACAGATACGCAGTATTTT.

This clonotype was seen only a few times. The chain employs TRBV7-6 and TRBJ1-1; TRBD1 might be the D (6 bases). Germline loops: CDR1 SGHVS, CDR2 FNYEAQ. The CDR3 loop spans 13 amino acids. Trimming took 8 bases from V and 1 from J, leaving 11 bases between them. The CDR3 coding sequence is TGTGCCAGCCGAGGGGGTAGGAACACTGAAGCTTTCTTT. Its protein product is CASRGGRNTEAFF.

This clonotype was seen a handful of times. This sequence joins TRBV7-8 and TRBJ1-5; no clear D. V gave up 5 bases and J gave up 6 bases, with 23 bases separating them. This CDR3 is 17 amino acids long. Germline CDR1 and CDR2: SGHVS and FQNEAQ. This CDR3 reads CASSLPFQTGRGQPQHF. CDR3 nucleotide sequence: TGTGCCAGCAGCCTACCATTCCAGACGGGCAGAGGTCAGCCCCAGCATTTT.

V is TRBV20-1 and J is TRBJ2-3, with 8 nucleotides matching TRBD2. Germline loops: CDR1 DFQATT, CDR2 SNEGSKA (reference sequence). Trimming cost V 0 bases and J 5 bases; bases outside gene matches: 13. The CDR3 has 17 residues. The CDR3 nucleotides read TGCAGTGCTAGAGAAACGGGATCGGGGGGGCGGAGAGATACGCAGTATTTT. Translated, it gives CSARETGSGGRRDTQYF.

The rearrangement links TRBV11-2 to TRBJ2-1; 12 bases are a match to TRBD2. Germline trimming cut 4 bases from V and 3 bases from J; bases unmatched to any gene: 16. The CDR3 spans 20 residues. CDR1 is SGHAT and CDR2 is FQNNGV in the germline V gene. The CDR3 region has the DNA TGTGCCAGCAGCTCGCCAGAGTGGTCTAGCGGGGGGGTGTTCTACAATGAGCAGTTCTTC. It is translated as CASSSPEWSSGGVFYNEQFF.

A word on this clonotype: An end of the junction differs from the germline gene, which may be a read error. The chain links TRBV7-9 to TRBJ2-7, with D perhaps given as TRBD1 or TRBD2 (5 bases each). CDR3 size: 17 residues. The germline gives CDR1 SEHNR, CDR2 FQNEAQ (reference sequence). The CDR3, as DNA: TGTGCCAACAGCTTCGGGTACACCGGGACCAAAGCCTACGAGCAGTACTTC. This gives the protein CANSFGYTGTKAYEQYF. Full variable domain (missing parts from reference TRBV7-9 and TRBJ2-7): DTGVSQNPRHKITKRGQNVTFRCDPISEHNRLYWYRQTLGQGPEFLTYFQNEAQLEKSRLLSDRFSAERPKGSFSTLEIQRTEQGDSAMYLCANSFGYTGTKAYEQYFGPGTRLTVT.

Concerning this clonotype itself: A much larger clone differs from this one at a single base, so this may be a read error. The chain employs TRBV7-4 and TRBJ1-1; the D gene is possibly TRBD1 (5 bases). This CDR3 is 12 amino acids long. CDR1 and CDR2 (germline): SGHVT, SQSDAQ. CDR3 DNA sequence: TGTGTCAGCAGCCGGGGGGTCTCTGAAGCTTTCTTT. It yields the protein CVSSRGVSEAFF.

V gene TRBV19 combines with J gene TRBJ2-1; D call uncertain. The V gene's germline CDR1 is LNHDA and CDR2 SQIVND (reference sequence). This CDR3 is 15 amino acids long. The V gene lost 0 bases and the J gene lost 0 bases, with 6 bases spanning the gap. CDR3 amino acids: CASSIDTDSYNEQFF. CDR3 nucleotide sequence: TGTGCCAGTAGTATAGATACGGACTCCTACAATGAGCAGTTCTTC.

The chain couples TRBV6-5 to TRBJ2-3; D remains ambiguous. CDR3 length: 16 residues. The germline V gene has CDR1 MNHEY and CDR2 SVGAGI. Deletions cut 0 bases from V and 1 base from J, with 11 bases between. The CDR3 spells CASSYSPEPGTDTQYF. The CDR3 DNA reads as TGTGCCAGCAGTTACTCTCCTGAACCGGGCACAGATACGCAGTATTTT.

This clonotype was seen many times. The CDR3 protein is CASSAGAYEQYF. The DNA of the CDR3 is TGTGCCAGCAGCGCGGGGGCCTACGAGCAGTACTTC. This chain connects TRBV7-9 to TRBJ2-7; 7 bases agree with TRBD2. Germline lookup yields CDR1 SEHNR and CDR2 FQNEAQ (reference sequence). The CDR3 extends over 12 amino acids. V dropped 5 bases and J dropped 2; count of bases not matched to a gene: 0. The complete variable domain, with remaining parts taken from reference TRBV7-9 and TRBJ2-7, reads DTGVSQNPRHKITKRGQNVTFRCDPISEHNRLYWYRQTLGQGPEFLTYFQNEAQLEKSRLLSDRFSAERPKGSFSTLEIQRTEQGDSAMYLCASSAGAYEQYFGPGTRLTVT.

This chain uses TRBV10-3 with TRBJ1-2; D call uncertain. The CDR3 runs to 12 residues. Germline V lookup: CDR1 ENHRY, CDR2 SYGVKD. The V end was cut by 6 bases, the J end by 6 bases, with 11 bases between. The chain's CDR3 is CAIRTGRDGYTF. In DNA form, the CDR3 reads TGTGCCATCAGGACGGGTCGGGATGGCTACACCTTC.

This clonotype showed up just a few times. This chain links TRBV7-9 with TRBJ2-1; 10 nucleotides match TRBD2. The CDR3 is 16 amino acids. The germline V gene has CDR1 SEHNR and CDR2 FQNEAQ (reference sequence). J lost 4 bases, V lost 5 bases, and 8 bases had no gene match. The CDR3 protein is CASSPSGGEMYNEQFF. The CDR3 coding sequence is TGTGCCAGCAGCCCAAGCGGGGGGGAGATGTACAATGAGCAGTTCTTC.

This clonotype turned up a few times. The chain uses TRBV12-3 or TRBV12-4 and TRBJ1-2, with D uncertain. This CDR3 comprises 13 residues. V lost 8 bases and J 4 bases, leaving 14 bases between the germline ends. This CDR3 is CASGLGPIYGYTF. Here the CDR3 DNA reads TGTGCCAGCGGGCTTGGACCGATCTATGGCTACACCTTC.

The sample holds a few counts of this clonotype. J is TRBJ2-1 and V is TRBV27, with 9 bases fitting TRBD2. CDR3 length: 15 amino acids. CDR1 is MNHEY, CDR2 SMNVEV, per germline (reference sequence). The J segment lost 0 bases and the V segment lost 6 bases, leaving 3 bases of the junction unmatched. The CDR3 nucleotides are TGTGCCAGCAGCAGCGGGGGGTTCTCCTACAATGAGCAGTTCTTC. It specifies CASSSGGFSYNEQFF.

The gene calls are TRBV11-2 and TRBJ2-5, with a possible D match to TRBD2 (7 bases). V was trimmed by 1 base and J by 4 bases, leaving 16 bases between them. The CDR3 runs 16 residues. Germline V gene sequence: CDR1 SGHAT, CDR2 FQNNGV. The CDR3 loop reads CASSLGWGGAGETQYF. The CDR3 DNA sequence: TGTGCCAGCAGCTTAGGGTGGGGGGGGGCGGGAGAGACCCAGTACTTC.

The rearrangement uses TRBV19 and TRBJ1-6; maybe TRBD1 (5 bases). Germline assignment: CDR1 LNHDA and CDR2 SQIVND (reference sequence). V lost 7 bases, J lost 5 bases, and 18 bases lay in between. The CDR3 extends over 16 amino acids. CDR3: CASKPGGGLNNSPLHF. CDR3 DNA sequence: TGTGCCAGTAAACCCGGGGGAGGACTGAATAATTCACCCCTCCACTTT.

This clonotype was observed a few times. The chain employs TRBV6-6 and TRBJ1-1, with a weak D call TRBD1 (6 bases). The V and J ends lost 8 bases and 1 base respectively, with 14 bases between them. There are 14 residues in the CDR3. CDR1 and CDR2 (germline): MNHNY, SVGAGI (reference sequence). CDR3 nucleotide sequence: TGTGCCAGCCTAAGAGGGGGTGCGAACACTGAAGCTTTCTTT. Translated, it gives CASLRGGANTEAFF.

This clonotype has more than one count but fewer than ten. CDR3 sequence (DNA): TGTGCCAGCAGCCCAGGGGTGGGGGTAACCTACAATGAGCAGTTCTTC. This translates into CASSPGVGVTYNEQFF. This chain connects TRBV7-9 to TRBJ2-1, with D maybe TRBD1 (6 bases). The CDR3 has 16 amino acids. Germline V lookup: CDR1 SEHNR, CDR2 FQNEAQ (reference sequence). V lost 5 bases and J 2 bases, leaving 16 bases between the germline ends.

The V and J genes are TRBV18 and TRBJ1-4; TRBD1 agrees at 7 bases. The CDR3 is 16 residues long. CDR1 is KGHSH, CDR2 LQKENI, per germline. V shed 4 bases, J shed 2 bases, and the junction held 7 bases outside the gene matches. The CDR3: CASSLEGTATNEKLFF. Here the CDR3 DNA reads TGTGCCAGCTCACTAGAGGGGACAGCCACTAATGAAAAACTGTTTTTT. Full variable domain (rest looked up from reference TRBV18 and TRBJ1-4): NAGVMQNPRHLVRRRGQEARLRCSPMKGHSHVYWYRQLPEEGLKFMVYLQKENIIDESGMPKERFSAEFPKEGPSILRIQQVVRGDSAAYFCASSLEGTATNEKLFFGSGTQLSVL.

Only a few counts were recorded for this clonotype. CDR3 sequence reads: CAIPEREGGGYTF. The CDR3 DNA is TGTGCCATCCCAGAGAGGGAAGGGGGTGGCTACACCTTC. The chain combines TRBV10-3 with TRBJ1-2; a possible D gene is TRBD1 (6 bases). V gave up 8 bases and J gave up 7 bases, with 17 bases separating them. The germline gives CDR1 ENHRY, CDR2 SYGVKD. The CDR3 extends over 13 amino acids.

This clonotype has at least ten counts. DNA of the CDR3: TGTGCCATAACAGGGATGACCGTGGATACGCAGTATTTT. Translating gives CAITGMTVDTQYF. J is TRBJ2-3 and V is TRBV7-9; D is possibly TRBD1 (6 bases). This CDR3 comprises 13 residues. V gave up 10 bases and J gave up 6 bases, with 17 bases separating them. Germline assignment: CDR1 SEHNR and CDR2 FQNEAQ (reference sequence).

The chain is built from TRBV7-8 and TRBJ1-5, with 7 bases aligning to TRBD1. The CDR3 has 15 amino acids. V was pared by 5 bases and J by 8 bases, with 12 bases of the junction left unmatched. The germline V gene encodes CDR1 SGHVS and CDR2 FQNEAQ. The CDR3 nucleotides are TGTGCCAGCAGCCCCTGGGACAGTGGGCAAGAGCCCCAGCATTTT. Amino acids: CASSPWDSGQEPQHF. Based on the CDR3 plus reference TRBV7-8 and TRBJ1-5, the full variable domain is GAGVSQSPRYKVAKRGQDVALRCDPISGHVSLFWYQQALGQGPEFLTYFQNEAQLDKSGLPSDRFFAERPEGSVSTLKIQRTQQEDSAVYLCASSPWDSGQEPQHFGDGTRLSIL.

The CDR3 loop is CASSLARGGRDTQYF. The CDR3 DNA is TGTGCCAGCAGCCTCGCCCGGGGGGGCCGAGATACGCAGTATTTT. The chain combines TRBV27 with TRBJ2-3, with TRBD2 matching 8 bases. CDR1 and CDR2 from the germline V gene are MNHEY and SMNVEV (reference sequence). Trimming at V came to 6 bases and at J to 5 bases, leaving 10 bases not matched to a gene. CDR3 length: 15 amino acids.